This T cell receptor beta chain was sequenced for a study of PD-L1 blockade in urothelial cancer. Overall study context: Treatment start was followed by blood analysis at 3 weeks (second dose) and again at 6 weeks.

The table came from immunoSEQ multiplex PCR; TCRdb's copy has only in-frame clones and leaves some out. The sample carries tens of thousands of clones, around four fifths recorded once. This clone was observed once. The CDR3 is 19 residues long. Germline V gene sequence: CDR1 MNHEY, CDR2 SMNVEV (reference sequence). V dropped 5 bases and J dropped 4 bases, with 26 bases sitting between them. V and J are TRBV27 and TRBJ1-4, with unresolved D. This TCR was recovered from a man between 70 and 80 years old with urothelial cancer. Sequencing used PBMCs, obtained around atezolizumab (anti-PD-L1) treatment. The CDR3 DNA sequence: TGTGCCAGCAGTCGCCGGGGAAAATCGTCGTTCTGGATTAATGAAAAACTGTTTTTT. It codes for CASSRRGKSSFWINEKLFF.